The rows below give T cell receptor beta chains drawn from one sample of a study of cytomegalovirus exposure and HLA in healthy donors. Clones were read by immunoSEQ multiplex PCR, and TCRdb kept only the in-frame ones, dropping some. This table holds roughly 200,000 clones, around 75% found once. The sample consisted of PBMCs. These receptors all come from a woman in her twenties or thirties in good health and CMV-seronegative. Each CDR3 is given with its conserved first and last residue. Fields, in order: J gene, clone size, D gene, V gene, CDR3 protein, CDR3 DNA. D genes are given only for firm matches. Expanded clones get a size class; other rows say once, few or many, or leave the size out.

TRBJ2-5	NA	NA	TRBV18	CASSRPRTLQETQYF	TGTGCCAGCTCACGCCCACGGACTCTCCAAGAGACCCAGTACTTC
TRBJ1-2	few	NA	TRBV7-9	CASSQYGYTF	TGTGCCAGCAGCCAATATGGCTACACCTTC
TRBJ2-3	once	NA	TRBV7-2	CASSLGGGVRTDTQYF	TGTGCCAGCAGCTTAGGGGGCGGGGTCCGCACAGATACGCAGTATTTT
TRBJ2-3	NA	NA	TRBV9	CASSVTADTDTQYF	TGTGCCAGCAGCGTAACAGCGGATACAGATACGCAGTATTTT
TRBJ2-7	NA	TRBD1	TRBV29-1	CSVDGTGGYEQYF	TGCAGCGTTGATGGGACAGGGGGCTACGAGCAGTACTTC
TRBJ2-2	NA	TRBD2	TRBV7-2	CASSPSRTSGTTGELFF	TGTGCCAGCAGCCCGAGTCGTACTAGCGGGACCACCGGGGAGCTGTTTTTT
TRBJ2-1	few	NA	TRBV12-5	CASGYNREIYNEQFF	TGTGCTAGTGGTTACAACAGGGAGATCTACAATGAGCAGTTCTTC
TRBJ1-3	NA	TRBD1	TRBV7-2	CASSLTGTGLSSGSTIYF	TGTGCCAGCAGCCTAACCGGGACAGGTTTGAGCTCTGGAAGCACCATATATTTT
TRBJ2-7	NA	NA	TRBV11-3	CASSLVAGRPNYEQYF	TGTGCCAGCAGCTTAGTTGCGGGACGGCCTAACTACGAGCAGTACTTC
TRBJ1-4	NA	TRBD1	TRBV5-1	CASSQDRANEKLFF	TGCGCCAGCAGCCAAGACAGGGCTAATGAAAAACTGTTTTTT
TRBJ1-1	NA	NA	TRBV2	CASRETGVMNTEAFF	TGTGCCAGCAGGGAAACGGGGGTCATGAACACTGAAGCTTTCTTT
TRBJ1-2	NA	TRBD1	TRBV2	CASDRGNYGYTF	TGTGCCAGCGACAGGGGTAACTATGGCTACACCTTC
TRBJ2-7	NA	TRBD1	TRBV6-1	CASSERRQGIYEQYF	TGTGCCAGCAGTGAACGACGACAGGGAATCTACGAGCAGTACTTC
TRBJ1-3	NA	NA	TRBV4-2	CASSPPGSRSGNTIYF	TGTGCCAGCAGCCCGCCGGGGTCCCGCTCTGGAAACACCATATATTTT
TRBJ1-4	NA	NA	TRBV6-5	CASSYSQAREKLFF	TGTGCCAGCAGTTACTCCCAGGCTCGGGAAAAACTGTTTTTT
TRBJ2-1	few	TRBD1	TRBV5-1	CASSPLGQGNEQFF	TGCGCCAGCAGCCCCTTGGGACAGGGCAATGAGCAGTTCTTC
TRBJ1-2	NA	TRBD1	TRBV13	CASRERDRDYGYTF	TGTGCCAGCAGAGAACGGGACAGGGACTATGGCTACACCTTC
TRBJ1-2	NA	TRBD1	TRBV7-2	CASSPGSQGALGYTF	TGTGCCAGCAGCCCAGGCAGTCAGGGGGCACTTGGCTACACCTTC
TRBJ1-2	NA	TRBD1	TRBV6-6	CASSPAQGARGYTF	TGTGCCAGCAGCCCCGCCCAGGGGGCGAGAGGCTACACCTTC
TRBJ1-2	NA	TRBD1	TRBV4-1	CASSQVHRGRWGYTF	TGCGCCAGCAGCCAAGTCCACAGGGGCCGGTGGGGCTACACCTTC
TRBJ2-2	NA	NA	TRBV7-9	CASRPGGGSGTGELFF	TGTGCCAGCCGCCCGGGGGGCGGGAGTGGGACCGGGGAGCTGTTTTTT
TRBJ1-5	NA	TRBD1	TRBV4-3	CASSQDRIRNQPQHF	TGCGCCAGCAGCCAGGACAGGATACGCAATCAGCCCCAGCATTTT
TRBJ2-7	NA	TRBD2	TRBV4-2	CASSPGGGQYEQYF	TGTGCCAGCAGCCCGGGAGGGGGGCAGTACGAGCAGTACTTC
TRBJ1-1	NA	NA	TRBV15	CATSRYLSLQGLRREAFF	TGTGCCACCAGCAGATACTTAAGTTTGCAGGGCCTCCGGCGTGAAGCTTTCTTT
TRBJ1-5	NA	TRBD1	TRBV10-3	CAIRGTGIHQPQHF	TGTGCCATCCGGGGGACAGGCATCCATCAGCCCCAGCATTTT
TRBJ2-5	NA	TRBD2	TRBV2	CASAPRRGGRETQYF	TGTGCCAGCGCTCCGCGACGGGGGGGGCGGGAGACCCAGTACTTC
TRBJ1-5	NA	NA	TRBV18	CASSPDRIQPPNQPQHF	TGTGCCAGCTCACCAGACAGGATCCAGCCTCCCAATCAGCCCCAGCATTTT
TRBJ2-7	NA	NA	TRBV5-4	CASSSSGYLSKQYF	TGTGCCAGCAGCTCCAGCGGGTACCTCTCCAAGCAGTACTTC
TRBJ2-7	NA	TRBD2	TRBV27	CASSFGAGISYEQYF	TGTGCCAGCAGTTTCGGAGCGGGGATCTCCTACGAGCAGTACTTC
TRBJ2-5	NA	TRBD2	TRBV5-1	CASSLATGGQETQYF	TGCGCCAGCAGCTTGGCGACGGGGGGACAAGAGACCCAGTACTTC
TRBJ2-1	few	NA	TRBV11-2	CASSLDWRFSSYNEQFF	TGTGCCAGCAGCTTAGACTGGCGGTTTAGCTCCTACAATGAGCAGTTCTTC
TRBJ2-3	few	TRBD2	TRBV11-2	CASSISGPSTDTQYF	TGTGCCAGCAGCATTAGCGGGCCTAGCACAGATACGCAGTATTTT
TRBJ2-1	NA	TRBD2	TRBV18	CASSPRGGGRSYNEQFF	TGTGCCAGCTCACCACGTGGGGGAGGGAGGTCCTACAATGAGCAGTTCTTC
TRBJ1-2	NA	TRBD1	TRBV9	CASSVNRGPGGYTF	TGTGCCAGCAGCGTGAACAGGGGGCCGGGGGGCTACACCTTC
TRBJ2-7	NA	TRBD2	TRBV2	CASSPSGSSYSEQYF	TGTGCCAGCAGTCCAAGCGGGAGTTCCTACTCCGAGCAGTACTTC